What follows are 31 T cell receptor beta chains derived from one specimen sequenced in a study of T cells in Graves' hyperthyroidism and ophthalmopathy. Regions amplified from RNA transcripts were the TCR beta CDR3 regions. HTBI primers drove first-round RT-PCR of the TCR CDR3. MiXCR, run by TCRdb on the multiplex PCR reads, gives a single entry per CDR3 protein. The table has nearly 750,000 distinct CDR3 sequences, around a third seen once. What was sequenced was blood. The receptors stem from a woman aged 40 to 50 with Graves' hyperthyroidism.

A note on this clonotype: A junction end diverges from the germline sequence, so it may reflect a read error. The chain links TRBV11-3 to TRBJ1-6; perhaps TRBD1 as D (5 bases). Per germline, CDR1 SGHNT and CDR2 YENEEA. This CDR3 has 14 residues. This CDR3 reads CASSQDQGRSPLHF. The DNA of the CDR3 is TGCGCCAGCAGCCAAGATCAGGGAAGATCACCCCTCCACTTT.

This clonotype was counted ten times or more. The V gene is TRBV12-3 or TRBV12-4, the J gene TRBJ1-6, with D possibly TRBD1 on 6 matching bases. The length of the CDR3 is 15 residues. Trimming left V 5 bases short and J 9 bases short, with 17 bases between. The CDR3 bases are TGTGCCAGCAGTACGGGGACATATAGTGGTTCACCCCTCCACTTT. It is translated as CASSTGTYSGSPLHF.

In this sample, this clonotype turned up a few times. The V and J genes are TRBV6-5 and TRBJ2-5, with TRBD2 identical over 7 bases. The CDR3 runs to 16 residues. Trimming took 6 bases from V and 1 from J; bases not matched to a gene: 11. The germline V gene has CDR1 MNHEY and CDR2 SVGAGI. The CDR3 spells CASSFPWRGSQETQYF. In nucleotides, the CDR3 is TGTGCCAGCAGCTTTCCTTGGCGGGGGAGCCAAGAGACCCAGTACTTC.

The gene calls are TRBV5-1 and TRBJ2-7; weak D call: TRBD2 (5 bases). The V end was cut by 4 bases, the J end by 8 bases, with 16 bases between. The V gene's germline CDR1 is SGHRS and CDR2 YFSETQ. The CDR3 extends over 13 amino acids. The CDR3 DNA sequence: TGCGCCAGCAGCGCCGGACGGGAAGCGAAGCAGTACTTC. As protein: CASSAGREAKQYF.

This clonotype occurred a few times. The CDR3 spells CASSDGAPEAFF. The CDR3, as DNA: TGTGCCAGCAGTGACGGGGCCCCTGAAGCTTTCTTT. The chain combines TRBV6-5 with TRBJ1-1, with TRBD1 as a possible D gene (5 bases). Germline lookup yields CDR1 MNHEY and CDR2 SVGAGI. V dropped 5 bases and J dropped 6 bases, with 10 bases sitting between them. The CDR3 has 12 amino acids.

This chain uses TRBV20-1 with TRBJ2-7; D is possibly TRBD1 (6 bases). V gave up 6 bases and J gave up 0 bases, with 15 bases separating them. Germline assignment: CDR1 DFQATT and CDR2 SNEGSKA (reference sequence). This CDR3 comprises 14 residues. CDR3 coding DNA: TGCAGTGCCGCACAGGGTTCCATCTCCTACGAGCAGTACTTC. Protein product: CSAAQGSISYEQYF.

The chain recombines TRBV4-1 with TRBJ1-5, with D perhaps TRBD1 (6 bases). The CDR3 loop spans 15 amino acids. With 3 bases removed from V and 1 base from J, the gap between germline ends came to 10 bases. Germline CDR1 reads MGHRA; CDR2 reads YSYEKL. CDR3 nucleotides: TGCGCCAGCAGCCAGGGCAGGGGAAGCAATCAGCCCCAGCATTTT. Its translation is CASSQGRGSNQPQHF.

With respect to this clonotype: A read error may explain this, as a much larger clone is one base away. The CDR3 is CASSSGTNGYTF. CDR3 sequence (DNA): TGTGCCAGCAGCTCAGGGACCAATGGCTACACCTTC. The chain has TRBV11-1 and TRBJ1-2; weak D call: TRBD1 (5 bases). Germline CDR1 SGHAT, CDR2 FQDESV (reference sequence). The CDR3 has 12 residues. The V gene lost 4 bases and the J gene lost 6 bases, with 9 bases spanning the gap.

This clonotype has just a few counts. A much larger clone differs by one base, so this may be a read error. This is likely a read error, given that the CDR3 carries no conserved phenylalanine or tryptophan at its end. This chain uses TRBV29-1 with TRBJ1-1, with TRBD1 as a possible D gene (6 bases). The germline V gene has CDR1 SQVTM and CDR2 ANQGSEA. The CDR3 spans 14 residues. The germline V and J ends were trimmed by 1 base and 1 base, with 10 bases remaining between them. Written as DNA, the CDR3 is TGCAGCGTTGAAGGGGACACACAGAACACTGAAGCTTTCCTT. Translation: CSVEGDTQNTEAFL.

The CDR3 sequence: CASSDATGGRKETQYF. The CDR3 DNA reads TGTGCCAGCAGTGACGCGACAGGGGGACGTAAAGAGACCCAGTACTTC. The chain combines TRBV6-5 with TRBJ2-5, with TRBD1 matching 9 bases. CDR1 is MNHEY, CDR2 SVGAGI, per germline. V trimming: 5 bases; J trimming: 3 bases; junction bases outside the gene matches: 10. The CDR3 spans 16 residues.

This chain joins TRBV2 and TRBJ1-2; D is ambiguous. Germline lookup yields CDR1 SNHLY and CDR2 FYNNEI. This CDR3 spans 16 amino acids. Between the trimmed V and J ends, which lost 5 bases and 1 base, there was a span of 17 bases. CDR3 sequence (DNA): TGTGCCAGCAGTTGGGCGCCAGCCTCATTTAACTATGGCTACACCTTC. This gives the protein CASSWAPASFNYGYTF.

J is TRBJ2-1 and V is TRBV20-1; no firm D call. Between the trimmed V and J ends, which lost 0 bases and 6 bases, there was a span of 9 bases. Germline V gene lookup returns CDR1 DFQATT and CDR2 SNEGSKA (reference sequence). The CDR3 is made up of 13 amino acids. CDR3 region: CSAREGVGNEQFF. The CDR3 nucleotides are TGCAGTGCTAGAGAGGGCGTCGGCAATGAGCAGTTCTTC.

On this clonotype itself: This may arise from a read error, as a much more abundant clone is one base away. This rearrangement joins TRBV12-3 or TRBV12-4 to TRBJ2-5, with a weak D call TRBD1 (6 bases). The CDR3 contains 13 residues. The CDR3 DNA reads as TGTGCCAGCAGTCGGGACATCCAAGAGCCCCAGTACTTC. Its translation: CASSRDIQEPQYF.

In this sample, this clonotype turned up a few times. One base away lies a much larger clone, so this may be a sequencing read error. The rearrangement joins TRBV7-3 to TRBJ1-1, with D unclear. CDR3 length: 13 residues. Trimming cost V 2 bases and J 0 bases, with 4 bases left between them. Germline loops: CDR1 SGHTA, CDR2 FQGTGA. The CDR3 bases are TGTGCCAGCAGCTTATTCGTGAACACTGAAGCTTTCTTT. It is translated as CASSLFVNTEAFF.

V usage is TRBV3-1 and J usage is TRBJ2-7; D remains unclear. Germline CDR1 is LGHDT and CDR2 is YNNKEL (reference sequence). The CDR3 is made up of 14 amino acids. V was pared by 0 bases and J by 0 bases, with 6 bases between. Here the CDR3 reads CASSQEANSYEQYF. CDR3 in DNA: TGTGCCAGCAGCCAAGAGGCGAACTCCTACGAGCAGTACTTC.

Concerning this clonotype: Just one base apart from a much larger clone, this may be a read error. This chain uses TRBV6-1 with TRBJ2-7; weak D call: TRBD1 (5 bases). The CDR3 covers 14 residues. V lost 4 bases, J lost 1 base, and 11 bases lay in between. CDR1 and CDR2 from the germline V gene are MNHNS and SASEGT. DNA of the CDR3: TGTGCCAGCAGTGCCGGGCCAGGGTCCTACGAGCAGTACTTC. Residues: CASSAGPGSYEQYF.

The chain joins TRBV11-2 to TRBJ1-3; D unclear. Germline loops: CDR1 SGHAT, CDR2 FQNNGV. This CDR3 is 12 amino acids long. Trimming stripped 5 bases from V and 8 bases from J, with 10 bases between. The CDR3 region is CASSPVEDTIYF. DNA for the CDR3: TGTGCCAGCAGCCCCGTGGAAGACACCATATATTTT.

This clonotype came up a few times. The rearrangement joins TRBV6-6 to TRBJ1-1; D might be TRBD1 (5 bases). The ends were cut back, 7 bases at V and 1 base at J, with 16 bases in the middle. The germline gives CDR1 MNHNY, CDR2 SVGAGI (reference sequence). The CDR3 is 15 amino acids. As DNA, the CDR3 is TGTGCCAGCACCGAACCCCAGGGAGGGAACACTGAAGCTTTCTTT. Amino acid sequence: CASTEPQGGNTEAFF.

Details on this clonotype: A single base separates this from a much larger clone, so it may be a read error. This sequence joins TRBV7-2 and TRBJ1-2; 7 nucleotides match TRBD1. Germline V gene lookup returns CDR1 SGHTA and CDR2 FQGNSA. The CDR3 has 15 residues. CDR3 residues: CASGLFDRANYGYTF. DNA for the CDR3: TGTGCCAGCGGCTTATTCGACAGGGCTAACTATGGCTACACCTTC.

This chain uses TRBV20-1 with TRBJ2-6, with D uncertain. Germline-derived CDR1 and CDR2 are DFQATT and SNEGSKA (reference sequence). The CDR3 runs 14 residues. V gave up 1 base and J gave up 0 bases, with 4 bases separating them. CDR3 region: CSARASSGANVLTF. Here the CDR3 DNA reads TGCAGTGCTAGAGCCAGCTCTGGGGCCAACGTCCTGACTTTC.

This clonotype showed up many times. The V gene is TRBV7-9, the J gene TRBJ1-5; the D gene is possibly TRBD1 (5 bases). Germline V gene data show CDR1 as SEHNR and CDR2 as FQNEAQ (reference sequence). The CDR3 covers 14 residues. V gave up 5 bases and J gave up 6 bases, with 14 bases separating them. The CDR3 loop reads CASSPDGGIQPQHF. The DNA of the CDR3 is TGTGCCAGCAGCCCCGATGGGGGGATTCAGCCCCAGCATTTT.

This clonotype showed up just a few times. This chain links TRBV7-2 with TRBJ2-7; 10 bases agree with TRBD1. CDR1 is SGHTA, CDR2 FQGNSA, per germline. After removal of 4 bases from V and 4 bases from J, the junction contained 4 bases not matched to a gene. The CDR3 sequence is 14 residues long. As DNA, the CDR3 is TGTGCCAGCAGCTCCGGGACAGGGGAATACGAGCAGTACTTC. Its protein is CASSSGTGEYEQYF. The full variable domain, with the rest looked up from reference TRBV7-2 and TRBJ2-7, is GAGVSQSPSNKVTEKGKDVELRCDPISGHTALYWYRQSLGQGLEFLIYFQGNSAPDKSGLPSDRFSAERTGGSVSTLTIQRTQQEDSAVYLCASSSGTGEYEQYFGPGTRLTVT.

In regard to this clonotype: Since a much larger clone is just one base distant, this may be a read error. This is likely a read error, given that the CDR3 carries no conserved phenylalanine or tryptophan at its end. CDR3 sequence (DNA): TGTGCCAGCAGTTACGCACAGGCTCGCAATTCACCCCTCCACCTT. Protein product: CASSYAQARNSPLHL. This chain connects TRBV6-2 or TRBV6-3 to TRBJ1-6, with D perhaps TRBD1 (5 bases). The CDR3 length is 15 residues. V lost 2 bases, J lost 7 bases, and 12 bases lay in between. Germline V gene lookup returns CDR1 MNHEY and CDR2 SVGEGT.

This clonotype was recorded many times. The J gene is TRBJ1-5, the V gene TRBV7-9; a possible D gene is TRBD1 (6 bases). This CDR3 contains 16 residues. V dropped 3 bases and J dropped 2 bases, with 14 bases sitting between them. Germline V CDR1 and CDR2: SEHNR, FQNEAQ (reference sequence). This chain's CDR3 is CASSFGTSPGNQPQHF. The CDR3, as DNA: TGTGCCAGCAGCTTCGGGACATCGCCTGGCAATCAGCCCCAGCATTTT.

This clonotype was seen a few times. This sequence joins TRBV4-1 and TRBJ1-4; D is ambiguous. This CDR3 is built from 15 residues. Between the trimmed V and J ends, which lost 1 base and 4 bases, there was a span of 10 bases. The germline CDR1 and CDR2 sequences are MGHRA and YSYEKL. In nucleotides, the CDR3 is TGCGCCAGCAGCCAAGTATGGAGGAGTAATGAAAAACTGTTTTTT. Its protein is CASSQVWRSNEKLFF.

In the case of this clonotype: This may arise from a read error, as a much more abundant clone is one base away. The V gene is TRBV19, the J gene TRBJ1-5, with unresolved D. This CDR3 region has 13 residues. The germline V gene has CDR1 LNHDA and CDR2 SQIVND (reference sequence). The DNA for the CDR3 is TGTGCCAGTAGTATCACAACAAATCAGCCCCGGCATTTT. It translates to CASSITTNQPRHF.

V is TRBV7-4 and J is TRBJ2-7; 7 positions match TRBD2. V dropped 11 bases and J dropped 2; count of bases not matched to a gene: 6. Germline V gene data show CDR1 as SGHVT and CDR2 as SQSDAQ. The CDR3 contains 12 residues. The chain's CDR3 is CASGGRTYEQYF. CDR3 DNA: TGTGCCTCGGGGGGACGGACCTACGAGCAGTACTTC. The full variable domain, its missing parts supplied by reference TRBV7-4 and TRBJ2-7, is GAGVSQSPRYKVAKRGRDVALRCDSISGHVTLYWYRQTLGQGSEVLTYSQSDAQRDKSGRPSGRFSAERPERSVSTLKIQRTEQGDSAVYLCASGGRTYEQYFGPGTRLTVT.

V gene TRBV14 combines with J gene TRBJ1-2; D gene unclear. Deletions cut 5 bases from V and 8 bases from J, with 21 bases between. The CDR3 length is 15 residues. Looked up from germline, CDR1 is SGHDN and CDR2 is FVKESK. This CDR3 is CASSSNTFGVEGYTF. In DNA, the CDR3 is TGTGCCAGCAGCTCCAACACTTTCGGGGTGGAGGGCTACACCTTC.

This clonotype has at least ten counts. The rearrangement joins TRBV19 to TRBJ1-1, with D hard to call. Trimming cost V 7 bases and J 3 bases, with 15 bases left between them. Germline CDR1 and CDR2: LNHDA and SQIVND (reference sequence). The CDR3 spans 14 residues. CDR3 region: CASNGLARDTEAFF. In nucleotides, the CDR3 is TGTGCCAGTAACGGGCTTGCTAGGGACACTGAAGCTTTCTTT.

The rearrangement links TRBV5-1 to TRBJ1-1; D might be TRBD1 (5 bases). The CDR3 has 14 amino acids. V lost 0 bases to trimming and J lost 1 base, with 7 bases between them. Germline CDR1 SGHRS, CDR2 YFSETQ. The CDR3 nucleotides read TGCGCCAGCAGCTTGGAGACAGAGAACACTGAAGCTTTCTTT. Translating gives CASSLETENTEAFF. Using reference TRBV5-1 and TRBJ1-1 for the parts outside the CDR3, the full variable domain is KAGVTQTPRYLIKTRGQQVTLSCSPISGHRSVSWYQQTPGQGLQFLFEYFSETQRNKGNFPGRFSGRQFSNSRSEMNVSTLELGDSALYLCASSLETENTEAFFGQGTRLTVV.

This clonotype was counted once. Its ends do not fully match the called genes, so a read error is possible. The V call is TRBV10-3, the J call TRBJ2-7; possibly TRBD2 for D (5 bases). The germline gives CDR1 ENHRY, CDR2 SYGVKD. This CDR3 is 11 amino acids long. The CDR3 reads CAISESTKKFF. In nucleotides, the CDR3 is TGTGCCATCAGTGAGTCGACTAAGAAGTTCTTC.